The source of this T cell receptor (beta chain) is a study of technical replicates of blood from a handful of donors. Germline-derived CDR1 and CDR2 are MGHDK and SYGVNS. The CDR3 is 14 residues long. The germline V and J ends were trimmed by 3 bases and 9 bases, with 12 bases remaining between them. Here immunoSEQ multiplex PCR was the method, and the copy in TCRdb shows in-frame clones only, minus some. This table has fewer than 80,000 clones, nearly 90% appearing once. This TCR came from a human donor in good health. Some clones in this sample may be carry-over from other donors' samples. The sequenced material came from PBMCs. The chain recombines TRBV25-1 with TRBJ1-6; TRBD1 is a possible D gene (6 bases). For the CDR3, the DNA is TGTGCCAGCAGTGATTACAGGGAAAGTTCACCCCTCCACTTT. Translated, it gives CASSDYRESSPLHF.